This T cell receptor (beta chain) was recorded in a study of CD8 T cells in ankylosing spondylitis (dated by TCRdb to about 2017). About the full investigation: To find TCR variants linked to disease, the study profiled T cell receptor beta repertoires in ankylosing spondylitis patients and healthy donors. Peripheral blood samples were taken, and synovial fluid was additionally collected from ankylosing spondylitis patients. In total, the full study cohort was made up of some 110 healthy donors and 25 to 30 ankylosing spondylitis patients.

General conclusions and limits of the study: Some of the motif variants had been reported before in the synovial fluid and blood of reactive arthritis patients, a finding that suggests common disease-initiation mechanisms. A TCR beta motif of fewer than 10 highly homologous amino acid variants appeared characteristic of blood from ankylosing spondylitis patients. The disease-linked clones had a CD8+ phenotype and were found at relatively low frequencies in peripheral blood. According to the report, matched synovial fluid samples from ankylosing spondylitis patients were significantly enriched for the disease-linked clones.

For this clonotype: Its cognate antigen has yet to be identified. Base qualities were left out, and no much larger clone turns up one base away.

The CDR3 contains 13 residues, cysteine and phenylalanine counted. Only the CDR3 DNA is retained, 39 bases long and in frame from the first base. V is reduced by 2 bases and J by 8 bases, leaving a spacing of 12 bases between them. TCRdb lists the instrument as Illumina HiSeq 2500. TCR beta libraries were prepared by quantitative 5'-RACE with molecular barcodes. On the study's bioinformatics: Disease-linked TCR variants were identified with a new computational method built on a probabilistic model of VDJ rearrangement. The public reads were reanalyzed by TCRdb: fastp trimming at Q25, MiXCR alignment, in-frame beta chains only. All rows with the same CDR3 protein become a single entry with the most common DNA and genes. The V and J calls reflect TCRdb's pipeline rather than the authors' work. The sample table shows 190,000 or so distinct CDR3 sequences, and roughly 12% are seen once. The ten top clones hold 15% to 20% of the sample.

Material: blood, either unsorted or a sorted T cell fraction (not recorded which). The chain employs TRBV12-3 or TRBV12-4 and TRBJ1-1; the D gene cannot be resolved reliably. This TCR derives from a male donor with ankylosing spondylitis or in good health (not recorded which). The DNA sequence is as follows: TGTGCCAGCAGTTTATTTATGAGCCGGGAAGCTTTCTTT. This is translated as CASSLFMSREAFF.